This entry concerns a single TCR beta chain. This record belongs to a study of T-cell reconstitution after alpha-beta-depleted transplantation in children. Unique molecular identifiers were used to barcode this TCRbeta library. TCRdb recomputed calls from the PCR reads with MiXCR, one row per CDR3 protein. The sample yields 500,000 to 600,000 distinct CDR3 sequences, approximately 32% seen once. This CDR3 has 12 amino acids. Germline V gives CDR1 MRHNA, CDR2 SNTAGT. V lost 3 bases to trimming and J lost 5 bases, with 6 bases between them. The chain recombines TRBV6-4 with TRBJ2-3; D is possibly TRBD2 (6 bases). Here the sequenced sample was PBMCs from the stem cell graft donor, taken from the stem cell graft. The sequence was collected from a human donor who donated a stem cell graft to a child with aplastic anemia. CDR3 protein: CASSEAGDTQYF. The CDR3 region has the DNA TGTGCCAGCAGTGAAGCGGGAGATACGCAGTATTTT.